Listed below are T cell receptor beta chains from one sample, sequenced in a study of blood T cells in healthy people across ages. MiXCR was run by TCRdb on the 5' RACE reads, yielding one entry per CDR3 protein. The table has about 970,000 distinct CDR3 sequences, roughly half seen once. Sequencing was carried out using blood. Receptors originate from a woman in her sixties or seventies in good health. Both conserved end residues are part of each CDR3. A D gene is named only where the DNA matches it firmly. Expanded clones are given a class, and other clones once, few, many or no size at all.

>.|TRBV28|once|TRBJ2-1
CASSQIRMYQETQFF
TGTGCCAGCAGCCAAATTCGAATGTACCAAGAGACCCAGTTCTTC
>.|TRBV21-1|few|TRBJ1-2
CASSKEGGSHLEPDGYTF
TGTGCCAGCAGCAAGGAAGGAGGGTCTCATCTTGAGCCGGACGGCTACACCTTC
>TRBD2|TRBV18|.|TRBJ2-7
CASSPPAGAYEQYF
TGTGCCAGCTCACCACCGGCGGGGGCCTACGAGCAGTACTTC
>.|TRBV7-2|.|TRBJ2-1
CASSLRRGISSYNEQFF
TGTGCCAGCAGCTTACGTCGCGGGATCAGCTCCTACAATGAGCAGTTCTTC
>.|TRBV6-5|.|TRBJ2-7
CASSLDRSYHYEQYF
TGTGCCAGCAGTTTAGACAGGTCTTACCACTACGAGCAGTACTTC
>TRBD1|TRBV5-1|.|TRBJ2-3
CASGDRAFTDTQYF
TGCGCCAGCGGGGACAGGGCGTTCACAGATACGCAGTATTTT
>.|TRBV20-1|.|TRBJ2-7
CSAPRGGGYEQYF
TGCAGTGCTCCCCGAGGGGGAGGCTACGAGCAGTACTTC
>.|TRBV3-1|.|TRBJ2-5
CVSSLITGTQYF
TGTGTCAGCAGCTTAATCACCGGGACCCAGTACTTC
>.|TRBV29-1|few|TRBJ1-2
CSVTEGFGYGYTF
TGCAGCGTCACAGAAGGGTTCGGCTATGGCTACACCTTC
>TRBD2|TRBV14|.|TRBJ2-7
CASSPAAGGYSYEQYF
TGTGCCAGCAGCCCCGCGGCGGGAGGGTACTCCTACGAGCAGTACTTC
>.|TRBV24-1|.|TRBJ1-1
CATRGRNTEAFF
TGTGCCACCAGAGGGAGGAACACTGAAGCTTTCTTT
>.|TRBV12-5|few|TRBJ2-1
CASGSDAFEQFF
TGTGCTAGTGGCTCCGACGCGTTTGAGCAGTTCTTC
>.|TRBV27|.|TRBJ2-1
CASSEKREEQFF
TGTGCCAGCAGTGAAAAGCGAGAGGAGCAGTTCTTC
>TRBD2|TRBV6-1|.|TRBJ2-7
CASSETVLAGGYEQYF
TGTGCCAGCAGTGAGACCGTACTAGCGGGTGGCTACGAGCAGTACTTC
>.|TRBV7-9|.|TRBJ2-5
CASSLMSETQYF
TGTGCCAGCAGCTTAATGAGTGAGACCCAGTACTTC
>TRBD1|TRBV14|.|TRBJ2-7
CASSSPTGPYEQYF
TGTGCCAGCAGCTCCCCGACAGGGCCCTACGAGCAGTACTTC
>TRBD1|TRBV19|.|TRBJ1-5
CASSDRQGTQPQHF
TGTGCCAGTAGCGACCGACAGGGGACTCAGCCCCAGCATTTT
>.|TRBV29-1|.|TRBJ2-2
CSGSGAIGELFF
TGCAGCGGGTCCGGAGCCATCGGGGAGCTGTTTTTT
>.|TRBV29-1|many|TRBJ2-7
CSVDRGYEQYF
TGCAGCGTTGACAGGGGCTACGAGCAGTACTTC
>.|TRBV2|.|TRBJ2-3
CASIGPGQAPRADTQYF
TGTGCCAGCATAGGGCCAGGCCAGGCCCCAAGGGCAGATACGCAGTATTTT
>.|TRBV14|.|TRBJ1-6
CASSQEFGENSPLHF
TGTGCCAGCAGCCAGGAATTTGGGGAAAATTCACCCCTCCACTTT
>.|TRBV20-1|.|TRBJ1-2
CSATGQSGYTF
TGCAGTGCGACCGGACAAAGTGGCTACACCTTC
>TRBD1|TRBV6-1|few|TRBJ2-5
CASSSRDRGLETQYF
TGTGCCAGCAGTTCCCGGGACAGGGGGCTTGAGACCCAGTACTTC
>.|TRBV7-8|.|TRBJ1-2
CASSLEDSKGGYTF
TGTGCCAGCAGCTTAGAAGATTCAAAGGGAGGCTACACCTTC
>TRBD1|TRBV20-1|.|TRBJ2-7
CSARKVRGISYEQYF
TGCAGTGCCCGTAAGGTCAGGGGGATCAGCTACGAGCAGTACTTC
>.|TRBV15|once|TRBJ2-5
CATSKTGSGVETQYF
TGTGCCACCAGCAAAACAGGGTCGGGAGTGGAGACCCAGTACTTC
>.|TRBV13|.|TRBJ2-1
CASSRAGDEYNEQFF
TGTGCCAGCAGCCGAGCTGGGGATGAGTACAATGAGCAGTTCTTC
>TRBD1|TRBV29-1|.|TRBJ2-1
CSVGLGQGNEQFF
TGCAGCGTTGGATTGGGACAGGGGAATGAGCAGTTCTTC
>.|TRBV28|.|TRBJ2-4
CASTSGLAKNIQYF
TGTGCCAGCACAAGCGGACTAGCCAAAAACATTCAGTACTTC
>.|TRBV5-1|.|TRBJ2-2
CASSRDTGELFF
TGCGCCAGCAGCCGGGACACCGGGGAGCTGTTTTTT